These 4 T cell receptor beta chains originate from one sample sequenced in a study of cytomegalovirus exposure and HLA in healthy donors. The PCR made use of 60 Vbeta and 13 Jbeta primers. Libraries were prepared by immunoSEQ multiplex PCR; TCRdb keeps only in-frame clonotypes and omits some of them. Of under 200,000 clones in the sample, about 77% were seen once. The sample consisted of PBMCs. These receptors were taken from a man aged 55-75 years in good health and CMV-seronegative.

The chain couples TRBV19 to TRBJ2-2; 11 bases fit TRBD2. V was clipped by 4 bases and J by 2 bases; unmatched bases: 3. Germline V gene sequence: CDR1 LNHDA, CDR2 SQIVND (reference sequence). This CDR3 has 16 residues. CDR3 loop: CASSRGLAVNTGELFF. The CDR3 DNA reads TGTGCCAGTAGTAGGGGACTAGCGGTTAACACCGGGGAGCTGTTTTTT. Full variable domain (remainder filled in from reference TRBV19 and TRBJ2-2): DGGITQSPKYLFRKEGQNVTLSCEQNLNHDAMYWYRQDPGQGLRLIYYSQIVNDFQKGDIAEGYSVSREKKESFPLTVTSAQKNPTAFYLCASSRGLAVNTGELFFGEGSRLTVL.

V is TRBV5-4 and J is TRBJ1-1, with D possibly TRBD1 on 5 matching bases. Germline CDR1 and CDR2: SGHNT and YYREEE (reference sequence). This CDR3 contains 14 residues. The V gene lost 0 bases and the J gene lost 3 bases, with 9 bases spanning the gap. CDR3 protein: CASSLDTGDTEAFF. The CDR3 DNA reads as TGTGCCAGCAGCTTGGACACAGGAGACACTGAAGCTTTCTTT.

CDR3 DNA sequence: TGTGCCAGCAGCGCGTGGGACAGGGCGGCAGATACGCAGTATTTT. Protein sequence: CASSAWDRAADTQYF. The chain couples TRBV9 to TRBJ2-3, with TRBD1 matching 9 bases. The length of the CDR3 is 15 residues. The J segment lost 4 bases and the V segment lost 3 bases, leaving 6 bases of the junction unmatched. Germline V gene sequence: CDR1 SGDLS, CDR2 YYNGEE.

The chain is built from TRBV6-5 and TRBJ1-2; TRBD1 matches at 9 bases. Looked up from germline, CDR1 is MNHEY and CDR2 is SVGAGI. Losses at the gene ends were 5 bases for V and 8 bases for J; bases not matched to a gene: 9. The CDR3 contains 14 residues. CDR3 in DNA: TGTGCCAGCAGTCAGCTCCGGGACAGGGCGGGCTACACCTTC. Its translation is CASSQLRDRAGYTF.